This T cell receptor (beta chain) was identified in a study of CD8 T cells in ankylosing spondylitis. Study results and caveats: Within peripheral blood, clones linked to disease were CD8+ and relatively rare. Prior literature has documented some motif variants in synovial fluid and blood from reactive arthritis. Among TCR beta sequences, a motif of under ten highly homologous variants appeared characteristic of ankylosing spondylitis blood.

This clonotype was counted at least ten times. Its target is unknown. With molecular barcodes, quantitative 5'-RACE was used to make the TCR beta libraries. TCRdb re-called the 5' RACE reads with MiXCR, one entry per CDR3 protein. Counted here are under 150,000 distinct CDR3 sequences, roughly 8.8% occurring once; the ten biggest clones make up approximately 3.5%. The TCR originated in a male donor with ankylosing spondylitis or in good health (not recorded which). Source material: blood, either unsorted or a sorted T cell fraction (not recorded which).

In DNA, the CDR3 is TGTGCCAGCAGCTTCGGGCAGGGGAATGAAGCTTTCTTT. Amino acid sequence: CASSFGQGNEAFF. The rearrangement joins TRBV11-1 to TRBJ1-1, with D perhaps matching TRBD1 (6 bases). The CDR3 is 13 amino acids. V dropped 3 bases and J dropped 7 bases, with 12 bases sitting between them. Per germline, CDR1 SGHAT and CDR2 FQDESV (reference sequence).